This entry lists 6 T cell receptor beta chains sequenced from one sample in a study of identical twins. Using its own MiXCR run on the 5' RACE reads, TCRdb lists one record per CDR3 protein. The table lists around 1.7 million distinct CDR3 sequences, 32% of them singletons. Sequenced input: cord blood. The receptors here all came from a newborn girl in good health.

This clonotype has just a few counts. The chain carries TRBV3-1 and TRBJ2-4; 11 bases fit TRBD2. CDR1 and CDR2 (germline): LGHDT, YNNKEL (reference sequence). After removal of 3 bases from V and 7 bases from J, the junction contained 2 bases not matched to a gene. The CDR3 contains 14 residues. CDR3 sequence: CASSHSGRANIQYF. In nucleotides, the CDR3 is TGTGCCAGCAGCCATAGCGGGAGGGCCAACATTCAGTACTTC.

The V and J genes are TRBV20-1 and TRBJ2-3, with D possibly being TRBD2 (5 bases). CDR1 and CDR2 (germline): DFQATT, SNEGSKA (reference sequence). The CDR3 spans 14 residues. Trimming took off 4 bases at V and 4 bases at J, with 15 bases between the two ends. The DNA of the CDR3 is TGCAGTGCTACCGGCCCCTCGCGGGCAGATACGCAGTATTTT. Amino acid sequence: CSATGPSRADTQYF.

V is TRBV29-1 and J is TRBJ1-2, with 9 bases lining up with TRBD1. The CDR3 is 13 amino acids. Germline assignment: CDR1 SQVTM and CDR2 ANQGSEA. The V and J ends lost 6 bases and 8 bases, in that order; junction bases with no gene match: 10. CDR3 residues: CSVAPGTGFGYTF. The DNA for the CDR3 is TGCAGCGTCGCCCCCGGGACAGGGTTCGGCTACACCTTC.

A few counts support this clonotype. One end of the junction fails to match germline, which may point to a read error. The chain employs TRBV7-7 and TRBJ2-7, with TRBD2 matching 7 bases. The J call is in doubt because the DNA end fits TRBJ2-5 better. Germline CDR1 SSHAT, CDR2 FNYEAQ (reference sequence). This CDR3 is built from 15 residues. The CDR3 DNA reads as TGTGCTAGCAGCTTAGCTGACTTCCCGGGGGGGACCCAGTACTTC. Protein: CASSLADFPGGTQYF.

V and J are TRBV28 and TRBJ2-5; 7 bases match TRBD2. Germline V gives CDR1 MDHEN, CDR2 SYDVKM. CDR3 length: 15 residues. The junction had 18 bases not matched to a gene; V was cut back by 6 bases and J by 11 bases. CDR3 amino acids: CASRGVRGRMEEQYF. In DNA form, the CDR3 reads TGTGCCAGCAGAGGGGTCCGCGGGAGAATGGAAGAGCAGTACTTC.

The sample holds a few counts of this clonotype. An end of the junction does not agree with germline; a read error may underlie this. The rearrangement uses TRBV4-2 and TRBJ1-6; 7 bases are shared with TRBD1. Germline V gene lookup returns CDR1 LGHNA and CDR2 YNFKEQ. CDR3 length: 17 residues. The CDR3 here is CASSQVQGGGNNSPPHF. CDR3 sequence (DNA): TGTGCCAGCAGCCAAGTTCAGGGGGGTGGCAATAATTCACCCCCCCACTTT.